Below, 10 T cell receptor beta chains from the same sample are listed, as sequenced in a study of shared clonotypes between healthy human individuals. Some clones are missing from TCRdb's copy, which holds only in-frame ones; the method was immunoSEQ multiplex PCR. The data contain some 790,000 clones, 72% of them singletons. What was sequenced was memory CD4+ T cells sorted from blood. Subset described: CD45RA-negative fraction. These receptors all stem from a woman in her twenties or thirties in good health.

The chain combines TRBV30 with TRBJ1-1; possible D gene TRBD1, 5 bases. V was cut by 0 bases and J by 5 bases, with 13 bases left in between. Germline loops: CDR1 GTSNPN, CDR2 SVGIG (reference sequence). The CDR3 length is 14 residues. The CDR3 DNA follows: TGTGCCTGGAGTGTTAAAGGGGTTTGGACTGAAGCTTTCTTT. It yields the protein CAWSVKGVWTEAFF. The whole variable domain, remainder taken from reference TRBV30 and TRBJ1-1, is SQTIHQWPATLVQPVGSPLSLECTVEGTSNPNLYWYRQAAGRGLQLLFYSVGIGQISSEVPQNLSASRPQDRQFILSSKKLLLSDSGFYLCAWSVKGVWTEAFFGQGTRLTVV.

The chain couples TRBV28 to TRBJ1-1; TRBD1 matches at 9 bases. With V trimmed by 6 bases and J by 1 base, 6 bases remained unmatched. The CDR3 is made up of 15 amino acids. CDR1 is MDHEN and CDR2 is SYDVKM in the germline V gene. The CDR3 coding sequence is TGTGCCAGCAGGCCGGGACAGGGAGAGAACACTGAAGCTTTCTTT. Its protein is CASRPGQGENTEAFF.

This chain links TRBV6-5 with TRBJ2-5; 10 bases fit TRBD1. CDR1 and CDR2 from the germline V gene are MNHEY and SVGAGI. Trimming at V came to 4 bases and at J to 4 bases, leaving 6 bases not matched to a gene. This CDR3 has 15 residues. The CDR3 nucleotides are TGTGCCAGCAGTTCACCGGGACAGGGGCCAGAGACCCAGTACTTC. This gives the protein CASSSPGQGPETQYF.

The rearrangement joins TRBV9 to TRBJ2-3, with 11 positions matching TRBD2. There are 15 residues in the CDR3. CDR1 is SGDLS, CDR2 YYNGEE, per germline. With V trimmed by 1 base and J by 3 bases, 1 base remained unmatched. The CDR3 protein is CASSVRLAGTDTQYF. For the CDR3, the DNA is TGTGCCAGCAGCGTACGACTAGCGGGAACAGATACGCAGTATTTT. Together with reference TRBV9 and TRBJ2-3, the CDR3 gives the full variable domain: DSGVTQTPKHLITATGQRVTLRCSPRSGDLSVYWYQQSLDQGLQFLIQYYNGEERAKGNILERFSAQQFPDLHSELNLSSLELGDSALYFCASSVRLAGTDTQYFGPGTRLTVL.

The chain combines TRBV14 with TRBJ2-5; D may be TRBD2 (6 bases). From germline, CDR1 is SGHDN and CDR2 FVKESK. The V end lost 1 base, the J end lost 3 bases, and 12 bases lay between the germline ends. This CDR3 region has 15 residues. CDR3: CASSQGAIAEETQYF. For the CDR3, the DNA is TGTGCCAGCAGCCAAGGGGCAATAGCGGAAGAGACCCAGTACTTC.

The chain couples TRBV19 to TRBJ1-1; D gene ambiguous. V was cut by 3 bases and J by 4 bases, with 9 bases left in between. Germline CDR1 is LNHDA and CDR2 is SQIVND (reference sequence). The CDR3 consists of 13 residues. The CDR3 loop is CASSMSVGTEAFF. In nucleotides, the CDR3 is TGTGCCAGTAGTATGTCGGTTGGCACTGAAGCTTTCTTT. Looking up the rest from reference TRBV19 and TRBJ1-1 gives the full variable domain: DGGITQSPKYLFRKEGQNVTLSCEQNLNHDAMYWYRQDPGQGLRLIYYSQIVNDFQKGDIAEGYSVSREKKESFPLTVTSAQKNPTAFYLCASSMSVGTEAFFGQGTRLTVV.

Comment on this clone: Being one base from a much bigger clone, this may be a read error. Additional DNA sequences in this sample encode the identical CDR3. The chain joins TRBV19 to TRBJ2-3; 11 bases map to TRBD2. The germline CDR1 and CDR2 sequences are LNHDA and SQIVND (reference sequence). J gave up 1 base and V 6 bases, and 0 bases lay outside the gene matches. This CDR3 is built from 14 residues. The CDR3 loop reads CASRTSGGTDTQYF. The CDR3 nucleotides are TGTGCCAGTAGGACTAGCGGGGGCACAGATACGCAGTATTTT.

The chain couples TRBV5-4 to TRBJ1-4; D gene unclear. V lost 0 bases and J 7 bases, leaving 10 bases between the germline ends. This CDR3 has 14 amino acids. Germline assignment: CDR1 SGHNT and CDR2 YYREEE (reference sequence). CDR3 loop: CASSLGLGSEKLFF. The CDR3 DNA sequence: TGTGCCAGCAGCTTGGGTTTGGGATCTGAAAAACTGTTTTTT.

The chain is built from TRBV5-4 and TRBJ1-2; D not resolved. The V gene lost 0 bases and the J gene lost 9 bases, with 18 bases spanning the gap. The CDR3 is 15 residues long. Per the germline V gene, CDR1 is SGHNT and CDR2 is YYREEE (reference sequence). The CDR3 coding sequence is TGTGCCAGCAGCTTGGAGGCGGCGATGGGCGATCGCTACACCTTC. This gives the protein CASSLEAAMGDRYTF.

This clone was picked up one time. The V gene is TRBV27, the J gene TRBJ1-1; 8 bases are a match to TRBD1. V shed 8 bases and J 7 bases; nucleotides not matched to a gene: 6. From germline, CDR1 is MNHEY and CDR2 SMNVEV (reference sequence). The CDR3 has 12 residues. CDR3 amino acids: CASRRQGSEAFF. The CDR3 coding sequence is TGTGCCAGCCGTAGACAGGGGAGTGAAGCTTTCTTT.